These T cell receptor beta chains were read from a single sample in a study of beta chain features in type 1 diabetes. Assay: immunoSEQ multiplex PCR; the TCRdb copy retains only in-frame clones and omits some. The repertoire holds some 700,000 clones, with 13% as singletons. The source material was naive CD4+ T cells from blood. The receptors come from a young man with type 1 diabetes. Each CDR3 is given with its conserved first and last residue. A D gene is named only where the DNA matches it firmly. The listing skips clone size in some rows; elsewhere it reads once, few, many or a size class.

NA,TRBJ2-2,TRBV5-6,TRBD1,TGTGCCAGCAGGATTCAGGGGGCGAACACCGGGGAGCTGTTTTTT,CASRIQGANTGELFF
few,TRBJ1-5,TRBV7-9,NA,TGTGCCAGCAGCCCCCGGGGGCAGCCTAAGGATTTT,CASSPRGQPKDF
few,TRBJ1-1,TRBV2,NA,TGTGCCAGCACCCTACAGGCGAACACTGAAGCTTTCTTT,CASTLQANTEAFF
NA,TRBJ2-3,TRBV7-8,NA,TGTGCCAGCAGCTTCGCAGAAGGGGTTACAGATACGCAGTATTTT,CASSFAEGVTDTQYF
NA,TRBJ2-4,TRBV18,TRBD1,TGTGCCAGCTCATTACAATCCGGGACAGACTTTTTTCTAGCCAAAAACATTCAGTACTTC,CASSLQSGTDFFLAKNIQYF
NA,TRBJ1-1,TRBV25-1,NA,TGTGCCAGCCAGAGTTTTGGCACTGAAGCTTTCTTT,CASQSFGTEAFF
few,TRBJ2-6,TRBV25-1,TRBD1,TGTGCCAGCAGTGAATGGGGACAGGGCCTGACTGGGGCCAACGTCCTGACTTTC,CASSEWGQGLTGANVLTF
few,TRBJ1-5,TRBV6-1,NA,TGTGCCAGCACCGTGAATCCGGACGGTGGGTCCCAGCATTTT,CASTVNPDGGSQHF
NA,TRBJ1-2,TRBV10-3,NA,TGTGCCATCAGCCCTGAATCATTGCAGGGCTACACCTTC,CAISPESLQGYTF
few,TRBJ1-1,TRBV30,NA,TGTGCCTGGAGTGTCTCTCCGGGCCGGAGTAACACTGAAGCTTTCTTT,CAWSVSPGRSNTEAFF
NA,TRBJ2-4,TRBV5-6,TRBD2,TGTGCCAGCAGCTCCTCAATAGCGGGTATAGCCAAAAACATTCAGTACTTC,CASSSSIAGIAKNIQYF
NA,TRBJ2-1,TRBV7-9,NA,TGTGCCAGCAGCTGGAGTGGACAGACAGACAATGAGCAGTTCTTC,CASSWSGQTDNEQFF
NA,TRBJ1-1,TRBV20-1,NA,TGCAGTGCTAGACCCGACACTGAAGCTTTCTTT,CSARPDTEAFF
NA,TRBJ1-1,TRBV29-1,TRBD1,TGCAGCGTTGAGGGACAGAGGGAAGCTTTCTTT,CSVEGQREAFF
NA,TRBJ2-7,TRBV2,NA,TGTGCCAGCAGCGATGACCGGACTCTCCCCTCCGAGCAGTACTTC,CASSDDRTLPSEQYF
few,TRBJ2-1,TRBV7-2,TRBD2,TGTGCCAGCAGCAAGTCACGGGGGGGTGAGCAGTTCTTC,CASSKSRGGEQFF
few,TRBJ2-1,TRBV5-4,NA,TGTGCCAGCAGCCACGGACAGCGAAGCTCCTACAATGAGCAGTTCTTC,CASSHGQRSSYNEQFF
few,TRBJ2-5,TRBV7-9,NA,TGTGCCAGCAGCCCTAGGGGGAGTAGTGCTGGGACCCAGTACTTC,CASSPRGSSAGTQYF
NA,TRBJ2-7,TRBV30,NA,TGTGCCTGGTCCGGGGGATCCTACGAGCAGTACTTC,CAWSGGSYEQYF
NA,TRBJ1-6,TRBV28,NA,TGTGCCAGCAGTTCCCAGGGATCACCCCTCCACTTT,CASSSQGSPLHF
NA,TRBJ2-1,TRBV5-1,NA,TGCGCCAGCAGCCCCCCGGGGGCTTCCAATGAGCAGTTCTTC,CASSPPGASNEQFF
few,TRBJ1-1,TRBV29-1,NA,TGCAGCGTTTTAATGCTTCGCTCGGGCGGTGGGGGTGAAGCTTTCTTT,CSVLMLRSGGGGEAFF
NA,TRBJ1-5,TRBV21-1,NA,TGTGCCACTCCTATGTCCTATAAGCATTTT,CATPMSYKHF
NA,TRBJ1-2,TRBV30,TRBD1,TGTGCCTGGATGGGACAGGGGGGCTACACCTTC,CAWMGQGGYTF
NA,TRBJ2-7,TRBV7-3,NA,TGTGCCAGCAGTCCCGACAGGACCTACGAGCAGTACTTC,CASSPDRTYEQYF
NA,TRBJ1-1,TRBV30,TRBD1,TGTGCCTGGCTGACAGGGGCGAACACTGAAGCTTTCTTT,CAWLTGANTEAFF
NA,TRBJ1-1,TRBV5-1,NA,TGCGCCAGCAGCTTGGTTGGGGTTTTGAACACTGAAGCTTTCTTT,CASSLVGVLNTEAFF
NA,TRBJ1-2,TRBV20-1,NA,TGCAGTGCTCCCAGAGGGGGGCTCACCTTC,CSAPRGGLTF
NA,TRBJ2-5,TRBV6-5,NA,TGTGCCAGCAGTTACGAGGGCCTGGCGCAGGAGACCCAGTACTTC,CASSYEGLAQETQYF
NA,TRBJ2-7,TRBV6-5,NA,TGTGCCAGCAGTTATGGGGACCCAAGCTACGAGCAGTACTTC,CASSYGDPSYEQYF
few,TRBJ2-6,TRBV7-9,TRBD1,TGTGCCAGCAGCTCGACAGGGGGCGGCTCTGGGGCCAACGTCCTGACTTTC,CASSSTGGGSGANVLTF
few,TRBJ2-1,TRBV2,TRBD1,TGTGCCAGCAGTGTAGGGACAGGGGACTACAATGAGCAGTTCTTC,CASSVGTGDYNEQFF
NA,TRBJ1-5,TRBV19,NA,TGTGCCACCTCAGAGGCAGGCCATAGCAATCAGCCCCAGCATTTT,CATSEAGHSNQPQHF
few,TRBJ1-2,TRBV9,NA,TGTGCCAGCAGCGTAGGACAGCCTGCAGCCCTCAACTATGGCTACACCTTC,CASSVGQPAALNYGYTF
few,TRBJ2-1,TRBV11-2,NA,TGTGCCAGCAGCTTAGAGCTCGGTATCGGGACGTTCCGCTCCTACAATGAGCAGTTCTTC,CASSLELGIGTFRSYNEQFF